The sequence of this TCR beta chain was determined in a study of T cells in localized non-small cell lung cancer. Findings and limits, study-wide: Uninvolved adjacent lung showed the highest T cell clonality, exceeding tumor. Among the top 100 tumor clones, a median roughly 57 appeared in adjacent lung. Only one tumor region went through sequencing, so heterogeneity may still be there.

CDR3 size: 14 residues. CDR1 and CDR2 from the germline V gene are GTSNPN and SVGIG (reference sequence). With 5 bases removed from V and 2 bases from J, the gap between germline ends came to 10 bases. In regard to this clone: Its antigen remains unknown.

Sequencing was performed with immunoSEQ multiplex PCR; in TCRdb, only in-frame clones are kept and a portion is missing. The table has 100,000 to 150,000 clones, around 90% seen once. The specimen was peripheral blood, collected before any cancer treatment. The rearrangement links TRBV30 to TRBJ1-6, with D possibly matching TRBD1 (6 bases). The origin of this receptor is a female donor older than 55 with stage I lung adenocarcinoma. Here the CDR3 reads CAWADSAYNSPLHF. The CDR3 DNA is TGTGCCTGGGCGGACAGCGCCTATAATTCACCCCTCCACTTT.